These 27 T cell receptor beta chains share one sample of origin, sequenced in a study of human T cells and chemical hapten exposure. Time point defined: patch test 2, 6 weeks after DPC sensitization. The treatment was: therapeutic diphenylcyclopropenone sensitization with weekly scalp DPC. TCRdb itself ran the RACE reads through MiXCR, one entry per CDR3 protein. Seen here are 80,000 to 95,000 distinct CDR3 sequences, 8% to 13% observed once, and the top ten hold over 2%. The input for sequencing was whole blood, taken in connection with sensitization to the hapten diphenylcyclopropenone (DPC). The receptors stem from a man aged 35 to 55 with alopecia areata. Some clones in this sample may be carry-over from other donors' samples.

The chain recombines TRBV6-2 or TRBV6-3 with TRBJ2-3; 10 bases are a match to TRBD2. Germline values: CDR1 MNHEY, CDR2 SVGEGT. The CDR3 length is 17 residues. V dropped 0 bases and J dropped 5; count of bases not matched to a gene: 8. CDR3 coding DNA: TGTGCCAGCAGTTACTCGTTGCTAGCGGGAGCTCTAGATACGCAGTATTTT. Its protein product is CASSYSLLAGALDTQYF.

This clonotype came up a few times. V usage is TRBV29-1 and J usage is TRBJ2-7, with D possibly TRBD2 on 5 matching bases. The V gene's germline CDR1 is SQVTM and CDR2 ANQGSEA. CDR3 size: 12 residues. V was trimmed by 5 bases and J by 3 bases, leaving 11 bases between them. CDR3 amino acids: CSVSTRVYEQYF. Written as DNA, the CDR3 is TGCAGCGTTTCCACTAGGGTCTACGAGCAGTACTTC.

The chain joins TRBV20-1 to TRBJ1-5; D gene ambiguous. V was shortened by 3 bases and J by 5 bases, with 11 bases between the two germline ends. CDR1 is DFQATT and CDR2 is SNEGSKA in the germline V gene (reference sequence). CDR3 size: 13 residues. The CDR3 reads CSASSQRDQPQHF. The DNA for the CDR3 is TGCAGTGCTAGTTCCCAGCGAGATCAGCCCCAGCATTTT.

This chain links TRBV18 with TRBJ2-7; 7 bases are a match to TRBD1. The CDR3 totals 14 residues. Trimming at V came to 3 bases and at J to 5 bases, leaving 7 bases not matched to a gene. Germline V gene lookup returns CDR1 KGHSH and CDR2 LQKENI. Here the CDR3 reads CASSPPTGFHEQYV. In nucleotides, the CDR3 is TGTGCCAGCTCACCCCCGACAGGGTTCCACGAGCAGTACGTC.

This clonotype came up a few times. V and J are TRBV20-1 and TRBJ1-2, with 11 bases identical to TRBD1. The CDR3 totals 14 residues. Trimming removed 0 bases from V and 4 bases from J; junction bases left unmatched: 1. Germline V gene sequence: CDR1 DFQATT, CDR2 SNEGSKA (reference sequence). CDR3 sequence reads: CSARDGQGAYGYTF. The DNA of the CDR3 is TGCAGTGCTAGAGATGGACAGGGGGCCTATGGCTACACCTTC.

The CDR3 sequence is CASSLVKRETDTQYF. DNA for the CDR3: TGTGCCAGCAGCTTAGTCAAGCGGGAGACAGATACGCAGTATTTT. The rearrangement links TRBV7-2 to TRBJ2-3; 8 bases match TRBD2. Looked up from germline, CDR1 is SGHTA and CDR2 is FQGNSA. The CDR3 contains 15 residues. V trimming: 1 base; J trimming: 3 bases; junction bases outside the gene matches: 3.

V usage is TRBV6-2 or TRBV6-3 and J usage is TRBJ2-5; 10 bases are a match to TRBD2. J was trimmed by 5 bases and V by 0 bases; bases with no gene match: 6. The CDR3 runs to 16 residues. CDR1 and CDR2 from the germline V gene are MNHEY and SVGEGT. The DNA of the CDR3 is TGTGCCAGCAGTTACTCTCCTAGCGGGAGTCGGGAGACCCAGTACTTC. This gives the protein CASSYSPSGSRETQYF.

This clonotype was detected only a few times. V gene TRBV6-6 combines with J gene TRBJ2-5; D possibly corresponds to TRBD1 (6 bases). CDR3 length equals 13 residues. Per the germline V gene, CDR1 is MNHNY and CDR2 is SVGAGI (reference sequence). The V end lost 7 bases, the J end lost 0 bases, and 9 bases lay between the germline ends. CDR3 DNA: TGTGCCAGCAAAAACAGGGACCAAGAGACCCAGTACTTC. It codes for CASKNRDQETQYF.

This clonotype was observed a handful of times. The genes are TRBV5-1 and TRBJ1-1; 8 bases agree with TRBD1. The V gene end was trimmed by 4 bases and the J gene end by 6 bases; junction bases not matched to a gene: 2. Germline CDR1 reads SGHRS; CDR2 reads YFSETQ. The CDR3 is 12 residues long. For the CDR3, the DNA is TGCGCCAGCAGCACGGACAGGGCTGAAGCTTTCTTT. It yields the protein CASSTDRAEAFF. Full variable domain (remainder filled in from reference TRBV5-1 and TRBJ1-1): KAGVTQTPRYLIKTRGQQVTLSCSPISGHRSVSWYQQTPGQGLQFLFEYFSETQRNKGNFPGRFSGRQFSNSRSEMNVSTLELGDSALYLCASSTDRAEAFFGQGTRLTVV.

This clonotype has just a few counts. The J gene is TRBJ2-1, the V gene TRBV6-6; 9 positions agree with TRBD2. This CDR3 comprises 14 residues. The V gene's germline CDR1 is MNHNY and CDR2 SVGAGI (reference sequence). The trim removed 5 bases at V and 13 bases at J, leaving 12 bases unmatched. The CDR3 reads CASSTPPGLAGQFF. CDR3 sequence (DNA): TGTGCCAGCAGTACCCCCCCGGGACTAGCTGGTCAGTTCTTC.

The genes are TRBV4-2 and TRBJ2-3; TRBD2 matches 15 bases. Germline V gene lookup returns CDR1 LGHNA and CDR2 YNFKEQ. CDR3 length: 19 amino acids. The trim removed 0 bases at V and 3 bases at J, leaving 7 bases unmatched. For the CDR3, the DNA is TGTGCCAGCAGCCAAGATATAGGACTAGCGGGAGGGCCAACAGATACGCAGTATTTT. This sequence encodes CASSQDIGLAGGPTDTQYF.

This clonotype was seen only a few times. V is TRBV10-3 and J is TRBJ2-1, with D perhaps assigned TRBD1 or TRBD2 (6 bases each). Germline V CDR1 and CDR2: ENHRY, SYGVKD. The ends were cut back, 2 bases at V and 9 bases at J, with 17 bases in the middle. The length of the CDR3 is 15 residues. In nucleotides, the CDR3 is TGTGCCATCAGTGAGGTCGGGGGCTTGCAAGGTGAGCAGTTCTTC. This sequence encodes CAISEVGGLQGEQFF.

This clonotype was counted only a few times. The rearrangement links TRBV7-9 to TRBJ1-2; the D gene is possibly TRBD1 (5 bases). CDR3 length: 14 amino acids. Germline lookup yields CDR1 SEHNR and CDR2 FQNEAQ (reference sequence). The V gene lost 0 bases and the J gene lost 10 bases, with 15 bases spanning the gap. DNA for the CDR3: TGTGCCAGCAGCTTAGCTGGCAGGGCCCATCTCTACACCTTC. Protein product: CASSLAGRAHLYTF.

There are many counts of this clonotype. J is TRBJ1-5 and V is TRBV20-1; D unclear. CDR3 size: 13 residues. Germline V lookup: CDR1 DFQATT, CDR2 SNEGSKA (reference sequence). V shed 3 bases and J shed 5 bases, with 11 bases lying between them. The CDR3 DNA reads TGCAGTGCTAGCGACCAGGAGCATCAGCCCCAGCATTTT. This gives the protein CSASDQEHQPQHF.

In this sample, this clonotype turned up many times. V is TRBV7-9 and J is TRBJ2-1, with 8 positions matching TRBD2. Germline CDR1 and CDR2: SEHNR and FQNEAQ (reference sequence). J gave up 3 bases and V 5 bases, and 6 bases lay outside the gene matches. This CDR3 comprises 15 residues. CDR3 protein: CASSQGTSNYNEQFF. The DNA for the CDR3 is TGTGCCAGCAGCCAAGGGACTAGTAACTACAATGAGCAGTTCTTC.

The rearrangement uses TRBV6-2 or TRBV6-3 and TRBJ2-7, with 10 bases aligning to TRBD1. Looked up from germline, CDR1 is MNHEY and CDR2 is SVGEGT. The V and J ends lost 0 bases and 4 bases, in that order; junction bases with no gene match: 3. This CDR3 is 15 amino acids long. CDR3 residues: CASSYSGTGVYEQYV. CDR3 coding DNA: TGTGCCAGCAGTTACTCCGGGACAGGGGTATACGAGCAGTACGTC.

The chain joins TRBV3-1 to TRBJ2-1; 15 bases agree with TRBD2. The CDR3 consists of 17 residues. The V gene's germline CDR1 is LGHDT and CDR2 YNNKEL (reference sequence). V dropped 6 bases and J dropped 7; count of bases not matched to a gene: 10. This CDR3 reads CASSQYSGTSGRNEQFF. Here the CDR3 DNA reads TGTGCCAGCAGTCAGTATTCCGGGACTAGCGGGAGGAATGAGCAGTTCTTC.

This clonotype was detected many times. CDR3 nucleotides: TGCAGTGCTTCGGGACAGATGTATCAGCCCCAGCATTTT. This sequence encodes CSASGQMYQPQHF. The chain has TRBV20-1 and TRBJ1-5; TRBD1 aligns across 7 bases. Trimming at V came to 5 bases and at J to 5 bases, leaving 6 bases not matched to a gene. The CDR3 length is 13 residues. Germline-derived CDR1 and CDR2 are DFQATT and SNEGSKA (reference sequence).

This clonotype appeared many times. One end of the junction varies from germline; a read error may be responsible. V is TRBV5-1 and J is TRBJ1-1; D remains unclear. From germline, CDR1 is SGHRS and CDR2 YFSETQ. This CDR3 has 13 amino acids. For the CDR3, the DNA is TGCGCCAGCAGCACGACACTGAACACTGAAGCTTTCTTC. Amino acid sequence: CASSTTLNTEAFF. The full variable domain, in which reference TRBV5-1 and TRBJ1-1 provide the parts outside the CDR3, is KAGVTQTPRYLIKTRGQQVTLSCSPISGHRSVSWYQQTPGQGLQFLFEYFSETQRNKGNFPGRFSGRQFSNSRSEMNVSTLELGDSALYLCASSTTLNTEAFFGQGTRLTVV.

Concerning this clonotype: At one end the junction does not follow the germline gene, possibly because of a read error. The rearrangement links TRBV7-8 to TRBJ2-7; unclear D gene. Germline V gives CDR1 SGHVS, CDR2 FQNEAQ. CDR3 length equals 13 residues. CDR3 amino acids: CASSLAHGYEKYF. The CDR3 DNA reads TGTGCCAGCAGCTTAGCACACGGGTACGAGAAGTACTTC.

CDR3 DNA: TGTGCCAGCAGCTTAGATCTCTGGAACACTGAAGCTTTCTTT. Translated: CASSLDLWNTEAFF. V and J are TRBV7-8 and TRBJ1-1; no firm D call. The CDR3 contains 14 residues. From germline, CDR1 is SGHVS and CDR2 FQNEAQ. V was cut by 1 base and J by 1 base, with 7 bases left in between. The full variable domain, completed using reference TRBV7-8 and TRBJ1-1, is GAGVSQSPRYKVAKRGQDVALRCDPISGHVSLFWYQQALGQGPEFLTYFQNEAQLDKSGLPSDRFFAERPEGSVSTLKIQRTQQEDSAVYLCASSLDLWNTEAFFGQGTRLTVV.

This clonotype was picked up many times. This chain connects TRBV29-1 to TRBJ2-7; D is uncertain. CDR1 is SQVTM and CDR2 is ANQGSEA in the germline V gene. The CDR3 is 11 residues long. Trimming removed 4 bases at V and 4 bases at J, with 8 bases between. The CDR3 here is CSVVLSYEQYF. The CDR3 DNA sequence: TGCAGCGTTGTTCTGTCTTACGAGCAGTACTTC.

This chain links TRBV10-3 with TRBJ1-5, with TRBD1 identical over 10 bases. The CDR3 loop spans 19 amino acids. V trimming: 0 bases; J trimming: 2 bases; junction bases outside the gene matches: 10. In germline, CDR1 is ENHRY, CDR2 SYGVKD. The CDR3 sequence is CAISESLGTGDKGNQPQHF. The CDR3 bases are TGTGCCATCAGTGAGTCCCTTGGGACAGGGGACAAAGGCAATCAGCCCCAGCATTTT.

The V call is TRBV20-1, the J call TRBJ2-5; TRBD1 is a possible D gene (6 bases). CDR1 and CDR2 from the germline V gene are DFQATT and SNEGSKA (reference sequence). The CDR3 has 12 residues. This chain's CDR3 is CSGQGSQETQYF. In DNA, the CDR3 is TGCAGCGGTCAGGGGTCCCAAGAGACCCAGTACTTC.

This clonotype has at least ten counts. V is TRBV6-2 or TRBV6-3 and J is TRBJ1-1, with 7 bases lining up with TRBD1. Germline values: CDR1 MNHEY, CDR2 SVGEGT. V lost 6 bases and J lost 0; bases outside the gene matches: 13. The CDR3 has 17 amino acids. CDR3 sequence (DNA): TGTGCCAGCAGCCCACGGCAGGGGGAGGCAATGAACACTGAAGCTTTCTTT. This translates into CASSPRQGEAMNTEAFF.

This clonotype was detected ten times or more. The chain couples TRBV7-2 to TRBJ2-5; D unclear. CDR1 is SGHTA and CDR2 is FQGNSA in the germline V gene. The ends were cut back, 4 bases at V and 1 base at J, with 7 bases in the middle. The CDR3 length is 13 residues. The CDR3, as DNA: TGTGCCAGCAGCTCGACGGTCCAAGAGACCCAGTACTTC. It translates to CASSSTVQETQYF.

This clonotype has just a few counts. The rearrangement joins TRBV2 to TRBJ2-3; TRBD2 might be the D (5 bases). V was pared by 6 bases and J by 0 bases, with 7 bases between. Germline V gives CDR1 SNHLY, CDR2 FYNNEI. The CDR3 runs 13 residues. The CDR3 DNA reads TGTGCCAGCAGAGAGCGGAGCACAGATACGCAGTATTTT. Translating it yields CASRERSTDTQYF. The full variable domain, rest sourced from reference TRBV2 and TRBJ2-3, is EPEVTQTPSHQVTQMGQEVILRCVPISNHLYFYWYRQILGQKVEFLVSFYNNEISEKSEIFDDQFSVERPDGSNFTLKIRSTKLEDSAMYFCASRERSTDTQYFGPGTRLTVL.